This TCR beta chain stems from a study of a mutant IDH1 vaccine in newly diagnosed glioma. Study background: It was at week 35 that visit V12 occurred, and at week 47 that visit V13 did.

Sequenced by immunoSEQ multiplex PCR; TCRdb stores in-frame clones only, minus some. Seen here are 56,000 or so clones, over 75% observed once, and the top ten hold 4% to 5.5%. The time point: week 47, end of study. A 20-mer mutant IDH1 peptide at 300 ug was injected subcutaneously with topical imiquimod. This clone was seen only once. Its antigen is not known. Looked up from germline, CDR1 is MNHEY and CDR2 is SMNVEV (reference sequence). V gave up 3 bases and J gave up 4 bases, with 10 bases separating them. The CDR3 runs to 14 residues. The V gene is TRBV27, the J gene TRBJ2-1; D tentatively fits TRBD1 or TRBD2 (5 bases each). The TCR originated in a woman between 35 and 50 years old with glioma. Some clones in this sample may be carry-over from other donors' samples. Sequenced here: PBMCs, sampled from a glioma patient whose treatment included an IDH1 peptide vaccine. The chain's CDR3 is CASSFGTQYNEQFF. DNA of the CDR3: TGTGCCAGCAGTTTCGGGACCCAGTACAATGAGCAGTTCTTC.